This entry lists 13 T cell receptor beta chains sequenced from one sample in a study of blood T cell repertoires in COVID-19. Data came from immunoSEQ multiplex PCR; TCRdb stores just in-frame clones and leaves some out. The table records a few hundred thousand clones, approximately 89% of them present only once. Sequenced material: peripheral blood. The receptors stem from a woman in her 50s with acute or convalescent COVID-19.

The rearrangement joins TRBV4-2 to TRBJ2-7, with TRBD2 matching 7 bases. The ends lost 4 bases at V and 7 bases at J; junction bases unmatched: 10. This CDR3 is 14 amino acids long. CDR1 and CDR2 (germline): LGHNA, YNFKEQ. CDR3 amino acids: CASSPAGSGREQYF. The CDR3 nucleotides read TGTGCCAGCAGCCCAGCGGGATCAGGGAGGGAGCAGTACTTC.

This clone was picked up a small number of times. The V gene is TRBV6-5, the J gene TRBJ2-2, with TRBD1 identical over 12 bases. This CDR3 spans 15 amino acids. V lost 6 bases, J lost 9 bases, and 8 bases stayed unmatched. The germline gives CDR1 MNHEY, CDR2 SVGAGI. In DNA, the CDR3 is TGTGCCAGCAGACCGGGACAGGGGGCTTCGCGGGAGCTGTTTTTT. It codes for CASRPGQGASRELFF.

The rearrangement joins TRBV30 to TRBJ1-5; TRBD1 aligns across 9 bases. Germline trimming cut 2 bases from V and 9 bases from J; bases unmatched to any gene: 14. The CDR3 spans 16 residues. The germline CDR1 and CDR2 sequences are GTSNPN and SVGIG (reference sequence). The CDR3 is CAWSLRDRAPVGPQHF. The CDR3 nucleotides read TGTGCCTGGAGTCTCCGGGACAGGGCGCCCGTGGGGCCCCAGCATTTT.

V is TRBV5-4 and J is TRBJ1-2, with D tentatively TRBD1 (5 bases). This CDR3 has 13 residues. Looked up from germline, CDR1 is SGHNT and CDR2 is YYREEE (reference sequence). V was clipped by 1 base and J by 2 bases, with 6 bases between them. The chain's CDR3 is CASSLRGNYGYTF. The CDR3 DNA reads TGTGCCAGCAGCTTGAGGGGCAACTATGGCTACACCTTC.

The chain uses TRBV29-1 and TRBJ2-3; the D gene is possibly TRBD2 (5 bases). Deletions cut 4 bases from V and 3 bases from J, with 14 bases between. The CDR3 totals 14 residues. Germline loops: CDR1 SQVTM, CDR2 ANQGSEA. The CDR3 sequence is CSVGGLSITDTQYF. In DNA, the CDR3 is TGCAGCGTTGGCGGGCTATCGATTACAGATACGCAGTATTTT.

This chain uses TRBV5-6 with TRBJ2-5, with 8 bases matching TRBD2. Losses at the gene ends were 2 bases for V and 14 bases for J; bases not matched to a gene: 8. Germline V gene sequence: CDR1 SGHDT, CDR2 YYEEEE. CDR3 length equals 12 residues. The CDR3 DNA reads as TGTGCCAGCAGCTTTCGGAGCGGGAGTCTCTACTTC. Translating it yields CASSFRSGSLYF.

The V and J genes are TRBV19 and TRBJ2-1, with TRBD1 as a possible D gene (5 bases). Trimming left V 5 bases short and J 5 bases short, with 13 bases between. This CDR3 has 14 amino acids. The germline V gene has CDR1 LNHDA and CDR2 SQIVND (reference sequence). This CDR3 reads CASSGAFRNNEQFF. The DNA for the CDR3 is TGTGCCAGTAGTGGGGCGTTTCGGAACAATGAGCAGTTCTTC. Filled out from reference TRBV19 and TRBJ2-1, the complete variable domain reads DGGITQSPKYLFRKEGQNVTLSCEQNLNHDAMYWYRQDPGQGLRLIYYSQIVNDFQKGDIAEGYSVSREKKESFPLTVTSAQKNPTAFYLCASSGAFRNNEQFFGPGTRLTVL.

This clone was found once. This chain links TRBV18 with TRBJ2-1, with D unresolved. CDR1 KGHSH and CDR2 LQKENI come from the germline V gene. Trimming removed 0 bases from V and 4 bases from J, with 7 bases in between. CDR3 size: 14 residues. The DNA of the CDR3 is TGTGCCAGCTCACCACCGACTTCTTACAATGAGCAGTTCTTC. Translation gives CASSPPTSYNEQFF. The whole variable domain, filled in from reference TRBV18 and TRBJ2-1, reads NAGVMQNPRHLVRRRGQEARLRCSPMKGHSHVYWYRQLPEEGLKFMVYLQKENIIDESGMPKERFSAEFPKEGPSILRIQQVVRGDSAAYFCASSPPTSYNEQFFGPGTRLTVL.

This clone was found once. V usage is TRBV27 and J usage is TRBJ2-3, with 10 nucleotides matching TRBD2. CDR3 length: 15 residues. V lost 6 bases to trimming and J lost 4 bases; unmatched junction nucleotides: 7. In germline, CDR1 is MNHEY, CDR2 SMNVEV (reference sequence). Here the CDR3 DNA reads TGTGCCAGCAGGTTAGCGGGAGGAGGTGCAGATACGCAGTATTTT. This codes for CASRLAGGGADTQYF.

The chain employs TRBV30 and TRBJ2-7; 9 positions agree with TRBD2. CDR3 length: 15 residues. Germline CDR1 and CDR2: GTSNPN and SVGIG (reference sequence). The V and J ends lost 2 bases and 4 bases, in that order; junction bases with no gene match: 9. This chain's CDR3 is CAWSFGTSFIYEQYF. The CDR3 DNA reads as TGTGCCTGGAGTTTTGGGACTAGCTTCATTTACGAGCAGTACTTC. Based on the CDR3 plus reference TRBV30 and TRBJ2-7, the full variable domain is SQTIHQWPATLVQPVGSPLSLECTVEGTSNPNLYWYRQAAGRGLQLLFYSVGIGQISSEVPQNLSASRPQDRQFILSSKKLLLSDSGFYLCAWSFGTSFIYEQYFGPGTRLTVT.

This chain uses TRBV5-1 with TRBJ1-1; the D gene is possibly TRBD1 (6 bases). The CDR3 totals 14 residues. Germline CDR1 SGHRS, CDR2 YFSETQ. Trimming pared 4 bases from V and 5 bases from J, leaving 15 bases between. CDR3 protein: CASSLEQGITEAFF. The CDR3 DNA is TGCGCCAGCAGCCTAGAGCAGGGGATAACTGAAGCTTTCTTT.

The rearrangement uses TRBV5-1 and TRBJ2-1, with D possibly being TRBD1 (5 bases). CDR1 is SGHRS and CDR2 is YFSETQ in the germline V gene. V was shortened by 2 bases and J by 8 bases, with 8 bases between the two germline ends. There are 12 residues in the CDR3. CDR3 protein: CASSFIGDEQFF. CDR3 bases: TGCGCCAGCAGCTTTATAGGGGATGAGCAGTTCTTC.

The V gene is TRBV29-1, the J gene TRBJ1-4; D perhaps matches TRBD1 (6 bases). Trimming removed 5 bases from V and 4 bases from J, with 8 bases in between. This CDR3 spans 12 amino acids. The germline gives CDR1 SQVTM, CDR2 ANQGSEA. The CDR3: CSVSDSNEKLFF. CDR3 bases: TGCAGCGTTTCGGACAGTAATGAAAAACTGTTTTTT.